Each of the 24 T cell receptor beta chains below was sequenced from the same sample in a study of human thymus T cells (dated by TCRdb to the early 2020s). Library creation used the immunoSEQ multiplex PCR assay. In its TCRdb copy, this immuneACCESS table keeps in-frame sequences only and misses some clones. Where compared with another copy, unresolved V genes explain less than half of these, and the others have no known cause. The sample table holds roughly 54,000 clones, of which around 94% were seen once. Clones ranked in the top ten supply 5.5% to 7% of the sample. Sequencing was performed on blood. The receptors come from a boy less than two years old with a congenital heart defect but otherwise immunologically healthy.

This chain uses TRBV5-1 with TRBJ1-1, with D tentatively TRBD1 (5 bases). Germline V gives CDR1 SGHRS, CDR2 YFSETQ. The CDR3 has 13 amino acids. V lost 5 bases and J 0 bases, leaving 8 bases between the germline ends. The CDR3 DNA reads as TGCGCCAGCAGAAGGGGCATGAACACTGAAGCTTTCTTT. Its translation is CASRRGMNTEAFF.

The gene calls are TRBV4-2 and TRBJ2-5, with 10 bases identical to TRBD2. J was trimmed by 3 bases and V by 0 bases; bases with no gene match: 10. This CDR3 has 18 residues. CDR1 and CDR2 (germline): LGHNA, YNFKEQ. The CDR3 protein is CASSQDLGAGGPKETQYF. The CDR3 coding sequence is TGTGCCAGCAGCCAAGATTTGGGAGCGGGGGGGCCAAAAGAGACCCAGTACTTC.

V usage is TRBV20-1 and J usage is TRBJ2-1, with 7 bases identical to TRBD2. The CDR3 extends over 10 amino acids. The V segment lost 5 bases and the J segment 13 bases; nucleotides outside the gene matches: 5. CDR1 is DFQATT and CDR2 is SNEGSKA in the germline V gene (reference sequence). DNA for the CDR3: TGCAGTGCTCCCCTAGCGGACCAGTTCTTC. Its protein product is CSAPLADQFF.

The chain uses TRBV19 and TRBJ2-2; D is uncertain. There are 14 residues in the CDR3. The ends were cut back, 5 bases at V and 8 bases at J, with 15 bases in the middle. Germline loops: CDR1 LNHDA, CDR2 SQIVND (reference sequence). In nucleotides, the CDR3 is TGTGCCAGTAGTTGGGGTGACAATGGAGGGGAGCTGTTTTTT. This translates into CASSWGDNGGELFF.

CDR3 sequence reads: CASSLEAGYGYTF. The CDR3 region has the DNA TGTGCCAGCAGCTTGGAGGCAGGCTATGGCTACACCTTC. This chain connects TRBV5-6 to TRBJ1-2; no definite D call. CDR1 SGHDT and CDR2 YYEEEE come from the germline V gene. V was clipped by 0 bases and J by 4 bases, with 7 bases between them. The CDR3 loop spans 13 amino acids.

This clone has just one count. J is TRBJ2-2 and V is TRBV19; D is ambiguous. The V end lost 3 bases, the J end lost 2 bases, and 1 base lay between the germline ends. CDR3 size: 12 residues. CDR1 is LNHDA and CDR2 is SQIVND in the germline V gene (reference sequence). CDR3 residues: CASSINTGELFF. The DNA for the CDR3 is TGTGCCAGTAGTATCAACACCGGGGAGCTGTTTTTT.

The chain links TRBV6-6 to TRBJ1-5; 10 bases map to TRBD1. V shed 4 bases, J shed 2 bases, and the junction held 5 bases outside the gene matches. Germline V lookup: CDR1 MNHNY, CDR2 SVGAGI (reference sequence). The CDR3 contains 16 residues. For the CDR3, the DNA is TGTGCCAGCAGTTTGCCCGGGACAGGGGGCAATCAGCCCCAGCATTTT. Amino acid sequence: CASSLPGTGGNQPQHF.

This chain links TRBV2 with TRBJ1-3; tentative D call: TRBD1 (5 bases). The CDR3 covers 16 residues. V gave up 3 bases and J gave up 0 bases, with 12 bases separating them. Per the germline V gene, CDR1 is SNHLY and CDR2 is FYNNEI. In DNA form, the CDR3 reads TGTGCCAGCAGTGAGGAACAGGCCGGCTCTGGAAACACCATATATTTT. This codes for CASSEEQAGSGNTIYF.

In its sample, this clone was seen a few times. The chain is built from TRBV6-6 and TRBJ2-7; D is undetermined. This CDR3 has 11 residues. Germline CDR1 is MNHNY and CDR2 is SVGAGI (reference sequence). With 5 bases removed from V and 0 bases from J, the gap between germline ends came to 2 bases. CDR3 region: CASSTSYEQYF. CDR3 nucleotides: TGTGCCAGCAGTACCTCCTACGAGCAGTACTTC.

The chain combines TRBV5-1 with TRBJ1-1; D is possibly TRBD1 (5 bases). Germline V gene lookup returns CDR1 SGHRS and CDR2 YFSETQ. The CDR3 extends over 13 amino acids. Trimming stripped 0 bases from V and 4 bases from J, with 7 bases between. The chain's CDR3 is CASSLEGLTEAFF. The CDR3 DNA follows: TGCGCCAGCAGCTTGGAGGGGCTCACTGAAGCTTTCTTT.

The rearrangement links TRBV2 to TRBJ1-2; the D gene is possibly TRBD1 (5 bases). V was shortened by 0 bases and J by 2 bases, with 10 bases between the two germline ends. Looked up from germline, CDR1 is SNHLY and CDR2 is FYNNEI. The CDR3 loop spans 15 amino acids. This CDR3 reads CASSEARAGNYGYTF. CDR3 nucleotides: TGTGCCAGCAGTGAAGCGCGGGCAGGGAACTATGGCTACACCTTC. Drawing the rest from reference TRBV2 and TRBJ1-2, the complete variable domain is EPEVTQTPSHQVTQMGQEVILRCVPISNHLYFYWYRQILGQKVEFLVSFYNNEISEKSEIFDDQFSVERPDGSNFTLKIRSTKLEDSAMYFCASSEARAGNYGYTFGSGTRLTVV.

J is TRBJ2-5 and V is TRBV7-2; 10 positions agree with TRBD2. Germline values: CDR1 SGHTA, CDR2 FQGNSA. The CDR3 consists of 16 residues. V trimming: 2 bases; J trimming: 5 bases; junction bases outside the gene matches: 8. This chain's CDR3 is CASSLSLAGARETQYF. In DNA, the CDR3 is TGTGCCAGCAGCTTATCGCTAGCGGGGGCTCGGGAGACCCAGTACTTC.

The CDR3 spells CASSAGTSNEQFF. The CDR3 DNA reads TGTGCCAGCAGTGCCGGGACTAGCAATGAGCAGTTCTTC. This chain links TRBV6-4 with TRBJ2-1; 8 bases agree with TRBD2. From germline, CDR1 is MRHNA and CDR2 SNTAGT. With 4 bases clipped from V and 6 bases from J, the junction kept 2 bases outside the gene matches. The CDR3 has 13 amino acids.

The J gene is TRBJ1-3, the V gene TRBV5-6; possibly TRBD1 for D (6 bases). The CDR3 has 17 residues. V lost 4 bases and J lost 1, with 18 bases in between. Per germline, CDR1 SGHDT and CDR2 YYEEEE. The CDR3 reads CASSLRGKDRSGNTIYF. The DNA of the CDR3 is TGTGCCAGCAGCCTCCGAGGGAAAGACAGGTCTGGAAACACCATATATTTT.

CDR3 sequence (DNA): TGTGCCAGCAGCGGACAGGGTTTCACTGAAGCTTTCTTT. This gives the protein CASSGQGFTEAFF. The chain carries TRBV5-4 and TRBJ1-1; 8 nucleotides align to TRBD1. The CDR3 is 13 amino acids. J was trimmed by 4 bases and V by 4 bases; bases with no gene match: 3. CDR1 is SGHNT, CDR2 YYREEE, per germline (reference sequence).

The chain has TRBV5-1 and TRBJ1-4; D is unresolved. Trimming took 1 base from V and 7 from J, leaving 17 bases between them. This CDR3 is built from 16 residues. The V gene's germline CDR1 is SGHRS and CDR2 YFSETQ. The CDR3 DNA reads as TGCGCCAGCAGCTTGATCTCTACAGTCAGGAGTGAAAAACTGTTTTTT. The encoded protein is CASSLISTVRSEKLFF. Using reference TRBV5-1 and TRBJ1-4 for the parts outside the CDR3, the full variable domain is KAGVTQTPRYLIKTRGQQVTLSCSPISGHRSVSWYQQTPGQGLQFLFEYFSETQRNKGNFPGRFSGRQFSNSRSEMNVSTLELGDSALYLCASSLISTVRSEKLFFGSGTQLSVL.

The chain combines TRBV28 with TRBJ2-6, with D perhaps TRBD1 (6 bases). With 8 bases removed from V and 0 bases from J, the gap between germline ends came to 8 bases. From germline, CDR1 is MDHEN and CDR2 SYDVKM. This CDR3 is built from 14 residues. This CDR3 reads CASGTSSGANVLTF. Here the CDR3 DNA reads TGTGCCAGCGGGACATCCTCTGGGGCCAACGTCCTGACTTTC.

This chain links TRBV14 with TRBJ1-4, with 8 positions matching TRBD1. The CDR3 has 13 residues. Germline loops: CDR1 SGHDN, CDR2 FVKESK. V shed 4 bases and J 5 bases; nucleotides not matched to a gene: 0. CDR3 sequence: CASSRDRNEKLFF. CDR3 sequence (DNA): TGTGCCAGCAGCCGGGACAGGAATGAAAAACTGTTTTTT. Combining the CDR3 with reference TRBV14 and TRBJ1-4 gives the whole variable domain EAGVTQFPSHSVIEKGQTVTLRCDPISGHDNLYWYRRVMGKEIKFLLHFVKESKQDESGMPNNRFLAERTGGTYSTLKVQPAELEDSGVYFCASSRDRNEKLFFGSGTQLSVL.

This chain joins TRBV5-4 and TRBJ2-3, with TRBD2 identical over 11 bases. Trimming took 4 bases from V and 5 from J; bases not matched to a gene: 3. CDR1 and CDR2 (germline): SGHNT, YYREEE (reference sequence). CDR3 length equals 14 residues. The CDR3 protein is CASSQGLAVDTQYF. CDR3 DNA sequence: TGTGCCAGCAGCCAGGGACTAGCGGTAGATACGCAGTATTTT.

CDR3 sequence reads: CASSPGTSGGPYSYEQYF. In nucleotides, the CDR3 is TGTGCCAGCAGCCCCGGGACTAGCGGGGGCCCTTACTCCTACGAGCAGTACTTC. V is TRBV7-2 and J is TRBJ2-7; 14 nucleotides align to TRBD2. Germline V gives CDR1 SGHTA, CDR2 FQGNSA. The CDR3 has 18 residues. V was clipped by 5 bases and J by 0 bases; unmatched bases: 9.

The chain combines TRBV4-1 with TRBJ2-1; D unresolved. V lost 4 bases and J 9 bases, leaving 22 bases between the germline ends. Germline values: CDR1 MGHRA, CDR2 YSYEKL. The CDR3 covers 16 residues. The CDR3 DNA reads TGCGCCAGCAGCCCATATCGTAGTCAGCGTCTTCGTGAGCAGTTCTTC. Amino acids: CASSPYRSQRLREQFF.

V is TRBV5-1 and J is TRBJ2-3, with 8 bases lining up with TRBD1. This CDR3 is 15 amino acids long. V lost 0 bases and J lost 4; bases outside the gene matches: 4. Germline CDR1 reads SGHRS; CDR2 reads YFSETQ. CDR3 residues: CASSLELQGADTQYF. In DNA form, the CDR3 reads TGCGCCAGCAGCTTGGAGTTACAGGGGGCAGATACGCAGTATTTT. Variable domain in full (rest from reference TRBV5-1 and TRBJ2-3): KAGVTQTPRYLIKTRGQQVTLSCSPISGHRSVSWYQQTPGQGLQFLFEYFSETQRNKGNFPGRFSGRQFSNSRSEMNVSTLELGDSALYLCASSLELQGADTQYFGPGTRLTVL.

The chain couples TRBV4-2 to TRBJ2-5; TRBD1 matches 7 bases. Germline V lookup: CDR1 LGHNA, CDR2 YNFKEQ. Trimming took 0 bases from V and 1 from J; bases not matched to a gene: 8. The CDR3 totals 17 residues. The CDR3 DNA reads as TGTGCCAGCAGCCAAGATCAGCCCAAGGGGGCCCAAGAGACCCAGTACTTC. This sequence encodes CASSQDQPKGAQETQYF.

The chain employs TRBV6-1 and TRBJ1-2, with 8 nucleotides matching TRBD1. The length of the CDR3 is 13 residues. Losses at the gene ends were 2 bases for V and 7 bases for J; bases not matched to a gene: 3. Germline values: CDR1 MNHNS, CDR2 SASEGT. CDR3 sequence: CASSEPGGPGYTF. In nucleotides, the CDR3 is TGTGCCAGCAGTGAACCAGGGGGCCCTGGCTACACCTTC.